This TCR beta chain was identified in a study of blood T cell repertoires in COVID-19. Assay used: immunoSEQ multiplex PCR; TCRdb lists only in-frame clones, some missing. The sample contains 300,000 to 350,000 clones, about nine tenths of which appear only once. Sequencing used peripheral blood. This TCR came from a woman aged 30 to 39 with COVID-19, enrolled during active disease.

CDR3 bases: TGTGCCAGCAGTCCGACGGTGGGGGCGAGAGGTCAGCCCCAGCATTTT. Its translation: CASSPTVGARGQPQHF. The V and J genes are TRBV28 and TRBJ1-5, with D possibly being TRBD1 (6 bases). The ends were cut back, 5 bases at V and 6 bases at J, with 20 bases in the middle. CDR3 length: 16 residues. Germline V lookup: CDR1 MDHEN, CDR2 SYDVKM.